This passage covers 24 T cell receptor beta chains from one sample sequenced in a study of regulatory and conventional T cells in breast cancer (dated by TCRdb to about 2015). The library was generated by PCR. The sequencing machine was an Illumina MiSeq. TCRdb took the public reads, trimmed them with fastp at Q25, ran MiXCR for clone calling and kept in-frame beta chains. Rows are combined by CDR3 protein, so each entry shows the most common genes and DNA. Within this sample are 9,500 or so distinct CDR3 sequences, with about 35% of them counted one time only. The leading ten clones occupy approximately 6.1% of the sample. The sample taken for sequencing was conventional T cells from blood. The source of these receptors is a male donor in good health.

This clonotype was seen more than once but under ten times. The chain combines TRBV12-3 or TRBV12-4 with TRBJ2-1; maybe TRBD2 (5 bases). The V and J ends lost 4 bases and 6 bases respectively, with 10 bases between them. The CDR3 spans 13 residues. The CDR3 sequence is CASSYGGTNEQFF. The CDR3 nucleotides read TGTGCCAGCAGTTATGGAGGAACCAATGAGCAGTTCTTC.

A note on this clonotype: A much larger clone lies a single base off, so this may be a read error. J is TRBJ1-1 and V is TRBV7-9; D gene unclear. This CDR3 region has 14 residues. Germline-derived CDR1 and CDR2 are SEHNR and FQNEAQ (reference sequence). This CDR3 is CASNLGAMNTEAFF. CDR3 in DNA: TGTGCCAGCAACTTAGGAGCTATGAACACTGAAGCTTTCTTT. The complete variable domain, with remaining parts taken from reference TRBV7-9 and TRBJ1-1, reads DTGVSQNPRHKITKRGQNVTFRCDPISEHNRLYWYRQTLGQGPEFLTYFQNEAQLEKSRLLSDRFSAERPKGSFSTLEIQRTEQGDSAMYLCASNLGAMNTEAFFGQGTRLTVV.

By proportion, this clonotype is medium-sized. V gene TRBV20-1 combines with J gene TRBJ2-1, with 7 bases that match TRBD2. This CDR3 contains 14 residues. Germline lookup yields CDR1 DFQATT and CDR2 SNEGSKA (reference sequence). The ends lost 3 bases at V and 6 bases at J; junction bases unmatched: 8. CDR3 nucleotide sequence: TGCAGTGCTAGGCTCCTTGGGGGGGGCAATGAGCAGTTCTTC. Amino acids: CSARLLGGGNEQFF.

The chain is built from TRBV28 and TRBJ2-7; D is undetermined. The CDR3 covers 11 residues. The ends were cut back, 3 bases at V and 9 bases at J, with 9 bases in the middle. Germline values: CDR1 MDHEN, CDR2 SYDVKM. CDR3 region: CASSFMRGQYF. The DNA for the CDR3 is TGTGCCAGCAGTTTTATGCGAGGGCAGTACTTC.

This rearrangement joins TRBV7-2 to TRBJ2-1; D perhaps matches TRBD2 (6 bases). The germline V gene has CDR1 SGHTA and CDR2 FQGNSA. This CDR3 has 15 amino acids. Trimming cost V 5 bases and J 5 bases, with 16 bases left between them. The CDR3 DNA sequence: TGTGCCAGCAGCCAGGCGGGGTACGCCCACAATGAGCAGTTCTTC. Translated, it gives CASSQAGYAHNEQFF. Supplemented by reference TRBV7-2 and TRBJ2-1, the full variable domain reads GAGVSQSPSNKVTEKGKDVELRCDPISGHTALYWYRQSLGQGLEFLIYFQGNSAPDKSGLPSDRFSAERTGGSVSTLTIQRTQQEDSAVYLCASSQAGYAHNEQFFGPGTRLTVL.

Of note for this clonotype: A much larger clone differs from this one at a single base, so this may be a read error. This CDR3 fails to terminate in the conserved phenylalanine or tryptophan, so it likely reflects a read error. The chain couples TRBV12-3 or TRBV12-4 to TRBJ1-1; D unresolved. This CDR3 spans 13 amino acids. V was shortened by 6 bases and J by 4 bases, with 12 bases between the two germline ends. The CDR3 here is CASSRHGTTEAFL. The CDR3 bases are TGTGCCAGCAGCCGACATGGTACCACTGAAGCTTTCCTT.

This clonotype has just a few counts. The chain links TRBV7-2 to TRBJ2-5; possibly TRBD2 for D (5 bases). Trimming stripped 5 bases from V and 5 bases from J, with 9 bases between. Per the germline V gene, CDR1 is SGHTA and CDR2 is FQGNSA. The length of the CDR3 is 12 residues. CDR3 residues: CASSRRGETQYF. The CDR3 region has the DNA TGTGCCAGCAGCCGACGAGGGGAGACCCAGTACTTC.

Ten or more counts support this clonotype. The CDR3 DNA follows: TGTGCCACCGGGCGGGGGAATGAGCAGTTCTTC. Amino acid sequence: CATGRGNEQFF. The chain combines TRBV24-1 with TRBJ2-1; 7 nucleotides align to TRBD2. CDR3 length equals 11 residues. Unmatched junction bases numbered 2, after V lost 9 bases and J lost 7 bases. Germline CDR1 is KGHDR and CDR2 is SFDVKD.

This clonotype is categorized as medium-sized. The chain couples TRBV12-3 or TRBV12-4 to TRBJ1-1; possible D gene TRBD1, 5 bases. V lost 4 bases and J 0 bases, leaving 24 bases between the germline ends. The CDR3 runs 19 residues. This chain's CDR3 is CASSSRALLGRGMNTEAFF. CDR3 DNA sequence: TGTGCCAGCAGTTCACGGGCCCTATTGGGGAGGGGCATGAACACTGAAGCTTTCTTT.

V usage is TRBV5-1 and J usage is TRBJ1-1; perhaps TRBD1 as D (5 bases). The CDR3 is made up of 14 amino acids. V lost 4 bases and J lost 5, with 15 bases in between. In germline, CDR1 is SGHRS, CDR2 YFSETQ. CDR3 DNA sequence: TGCGCCAGCAGCCGGGGGACCCCGGGAACTGAAGCTTTCTTT. Its protein is CASSRGTPGTEAFF. Full variable domain (remainder filled in from reference TRBV5-1 and TRBJ1-1): KAGVTQTPRYLIKTRGQQVTLSCSPISGHRSVSWYQQTPGQGLQFLFEYFSETQRNKGNFPGRFSGRQFSNSRSEMNVSTLELGDSALYLCASSRGTPGTEAFFGQGTRLTVV.

This clonotype is termed medium-sized (0.01 to 0.1%). J is TRBJ2-3 and V is TRBV10-3; D is perhaps TRBD1 (5 bases). This CDR3 is 16 amino acids long. With 0 bases removed from V and 4 bases from J, the gap between germline ends came to 14 bases. CDR1 and CDR2 (germline): ENHRY, SYGVKD. The CDR3 nucleotides are TGTGCCATCAGTGAGTCTCAGGGTTTGCAGCCAGATACGCAGTATTTT. The encoded protein is CAISESQGLQPDTQYF.

By sample fraction, this clonotype is medium-sized. The chain uses TRBV20-1 and TRBJ2-5; D may be TRBD2 (6 bases). CDR1 DFQATT and CDR2 SNEGSKA come from the germline V gene (reference sequence). There are 16 residues in the CDR3. V lost 6 bases and J 1 base, leaving 21 bases between the germline ends. Written as DNA, the CDR3 is TGCAGTGCCCCCCGGGGGAGCTACCCGCTCCAAGAGACCCAGTACTTC. Translating gives CSAPRGSYPLQETQYF.

The V and J genes are TRBV7-9 and TRBJ2-3; 11 bases line up with TRBD2. With V trimmed by 4 bases and J by 4 bases, 1 base remained unmatched. This CDR3 has 14 residues. From germline, CDR1 is SEHNR and CDR2 FQNEAQ (reference sequence). The CDR3 is CASSSSGGSDTQYF. The DNA for the CDR3 is TGTGCCAGCAGCTCTAGCGGGGGGTCAGATACGCAGTATTTT.

This clonotype was found a few times. The chain carries TRBV29-1 and TRBJ1-6, with D perhaps TRBD1 (6 bases). V shed 7 bases and J shed 10 bases, with 8 bases lying between them. Per the germline V gene, CDR1 is SQVTM and CDR2 is ANQGSEA. This CDR3 has 10 amino acids. CDR3 DNA: TGCAGCGGGAGGGGGTCACCCCTCCACTTT. Amino acid sequence: CSGRGSPLHF. The whole variable domain, filled in from reference TRBV29-1 and TRBJ1-6, reads SAVISQKPSRDICQRGTSLTIQCQVDSQVTMMFWYRQQPGQSLTLIATANQGSEATYESGFVIDKFPISRPNLTFSTLTVSNMSPEDSSIYLCSGRGSPLHFGNGTRLTVT.

J is TRBJ2-1 and V is TRBV2; D might be TRBD2 (6 bases). The germline CDR1 and CDR2 sequences are SNHLY and FYNNEI. V lost 9 bases and J 6 bases, leaving 24 bases between the germline ends. The CDR3 is 16 amino acids. CDR3 nucleotide sequence: TGTGCCAGGATCGATCCCACTAGCTTACCTGGCAATGAGCAGTTCTTC. Translating it yields CARIDPTSLPGNEQFF.

The chain uses TRBV9 and TRBJ2-1; the match to TRBD1 covers 12 bases. The CDR3 extends over 15 amino acids. Germline CDR1 is SGDLS and CDR2 is YYNGEE. V shed 4 bases and J 10 bases; nucleotides not matched to a gene: 9. CDR3 in amino acids: CASSMGTGGREEQFF. The DNA for the CDR3 is TGTGCCAGCAGCATGGGGACAGGGGGCCGGGAGGAGCAGTTCTTC.

This clonotype was seen a few times. V and J are TRBV29-1 and TRBJ2-1; D gene ambiguous. CDR1 SQVTM and CDR2 ANQGSEA come from the germline V gene. The V and J ends lost 3 bases and 6 bases respectively, with 9 bases between them. The CDR3 extends over 12 amino acids. The DNA of the CDR3 is TGCAGCGTTGATGAGAGGTTCAATGAGCAGTTCTTC. This gives the protein CSVDERFNEQFF.

The V and J genes are TRBV6-2 or TRBV6-3 and TRBJ1-5; 9 bases are a match to TRBD1. The CDR3 totals 16 residues. V shed 4 bases, J shed 6 bases, and the junction held 10 bases outside the gene matches. Germline-derived CDR1 and CDR2 are MNHEY and SVGEGT. The CDR3 loop is CASSSAGTGSIQPQHF. CDR3 nucleotide sequence: TGTGCCAGCAGTTCCGCCGGGACAGGGTCTATTCAGCCCCAGCATTTT.

This clonotype was recorded a few times. The CDR3 end shows no conserved phenylalanine or tryptophan, and so a read error is likely. No DNA is shown, since the ends of the CDR3 on it are uncertain; the CDR3 is the one TCRdb lists. V gene TRBV20-1 combines with J gene TRBJ2-5. The CDR3 is 11 residues long, ends included. Germline V gene data show CDR1 as DFQATT and CDR2 as SNEGSKA (reference sequence). This CDR3 is CSAYSSDPKYL.

V gene TRBV5-1 combines with J gene TRBJ1-2; 8 bases agree with TRBD1. The V segment lost 5 bases and the J segment 6 bases; nucleotides outside the gene matches: 9. CDR3 length equals 14 residues. CDR1 and CDR2 (germline): SGHRS, YFSETQ. CDR3 in amino acids: CASRAQGADDGYTF. As DNA, the CDR3 is TGCGCCAGCAGAGCCCAGGGGGCCGATGATGGCTACACCTTC. The complete variable domain, with remaining parts taken from reference TRBV5-1 and TRBJ1-2, reads KAGVTQTPRYLIKTRGQQVTLSCSPISGHRSVSWYQQTPGQGLQFLFEYFSETQRNKGNFPGRFSGRQFSNSRSEMNVSTLELGDSALYLCASRAQGADDGYTFGSGTRLTVV.

About this clonotype: Mismatch with germline at one junction end may stem from a read error. This chain joins TRBV20-1 and TRBJ1-3; D possibly corresponds to TRBD1 (6 bases). The CDR3 is made up of 14 amino acids. The germline V gene encodes CDR1 DFQATT and CDR2 SNEGSKA (reference sequence). CDR3 DNA: TGCAGTGCTAGAGATTACAGGGCTGGAAACACCGTATATTTT. This gives the protein CSARDYRAGNTVYF.

This clonotype was seen many times. CDR3 amino acids: CASSSGQGSIYEQYF. The CDR3 bases are TGCGCCAGCAGCTCGGGTCAGGGATCGATCTACGAGCAGTACTTC. The J gene is TRBJ2-7, the V gene TRBV5-1; TRBD1 might be the D (5 bases). With 3 bases removed from V and 3 bases from J, the gap between germline ends came to 16 bases. Germline loops: CDR1 SGHRS, CDR2 YFSETQ. The CDR3 is 15 amino acids.

This clonotype is categorized as medium-sized. This chain connects TRBV7-9 to TRBJ2-1, with D possibly TRBD2 on 5 matching bases. Trimming removed 5 bases from V and 5 bases from J, with 10 bases in between. Germline loops: CDR1 SEHNR, CDR2 FQNEAQ (reference sequence). The CDR3 has 13 amino acids. The CDR3 bases are TGTGCCAGCAGCCACCGACTACACAATGAGCAGTTCTTC. This codes for CASSHRLHNEQFF.

As concerns this clonotype: This may be a read error, as it is one base from a much larger clone. V is TRBV6-2 or TRBV6-3 and J is TRBJ1-1, with D hard to call. The CDR3 is made up of 14 amino acids. Germline assignment: CDR1 MNHEY and CDR2 SVGEGT. The CDR3 loop is CASSHSGRNTEAFF. CDR3 nucleotides: TGTGCCAGCAGTCACTCGGGCAGGAACACTGAAGCTTTCTTT.